The 10 T cell receptor beta chains in this list originate from one sample, sequenced in a study of cytotoxic CD8 clonotypes in ibrutinib-treated CLL. Measured with immunoSEQ multiplex PCR; TCRdb has only the in-frame clones, and not every one. The repertoire holds some 140,000 clones, with 80% to 95% as singletons. Sequenced here: PBMCs, sampled after 12 months of ibrutinib treatment. The receptors were gathered from a human donor with chronic lymphocytic leukemia.

In this sample, this clone turned up a few times. V usage is TRBV28 and J usage is TRBJ1-5, with D perhaps TRBD1 (5 bases). V lost 6 bases to trimming and J lost 5 bases, with 17 bases between them. CDR1 and CDR2 from the germline V gene are MDHEN and SYDVKM. This CDR3 has 15 residues. CDR3: CASSRQMPRDQPQHF. In DNA, the CDR3 is TGTGCCAGCAGCAGACAGATGCCCAGGGATCAGCCCCAGCATTTT.

The chain has TRBV6-5 and TRBJ2-7; 12 bases map to TRBD2. Germline V gene data show CDR1 as MNHEY and CDR2 as SVGAGI. The CDR3 is 16 residues long. The junction had 6 bases not matched to a gene; V was cut back by 4 bases and J by 2 bases. The CDR3 DNA sequence: TGTGCCAGCAGTTCCATGCGACTAGCGGGAGCCTACGAGCAGTACTTC. It specifies CASSSMRLAGAYEQYF.

As regards this clone: The same CDR3 is also encoded by other DNA sequences in this sample. The chain couples TRBV20-1 to TRBJ2-7; tentatively, D is TRBD1 (5 bases). The CDR3 has 11 residues. V was cut by 6 bases and J by 1 base, with 7 bases left in between. CDR1 and CDR2 (germline): DFQATT, SNEGSKA (reference sequence). CDR3 nucleotide sequence: TGCAGTGCCAGACAGTCCTACGAGCAGTACTTC. This gives the protein CSARQSYEQYF.

Only one count was recorded for this clone. J is TRBJ2-5 and V is TRBV11-2; D perhaps matches TRBD1 (5 bases). The germline V gene has CDR1 SGHAT and CDR2 FQNNGV. The CDR3 extends over 15 amino acids. Trimming shortened V by 8 bases and J by 1 base, and 17 bases separated the two germline ends. The CDR3 DNA reads TGTGCCAGCCAGGCTCTAGGACAACCCCAAGAGACCCAGTACTTC. It codes for CASQALGQPQETQYF.

The chain uses TRBV2 and TRBJ1-2; 9 nucleotides match TRBD1. The CDR3 loop spans 13 amino acids. V shed 4 bases and J 6 bases; nucleotides not matched to a gene: 3. Germline V lookup: CDR1 SNHLY, CDR2 FYNNEI. CDR3 protein: CASSGQGENGYTF. CDR3 nucleotides: TGTGCCAGCAGTGGACAGGGGGAGAATGGCTACACCTTC.

The J gene is TRBJ2-2, the V gene TRBV19, with a tentative D call TRBD2 (6 bases). The CDR3 length is 16 residues. Germline assignment: CDR1 LNHDA and CDR2 SQIVND (reference sequence). The ends were cut back, 7 bases at V and 1 base at J, with 16 bases in the middle. The CDR3 DNA reads TGTGCCAGTACCGGAGGGTTAGCCGGGAACACCGGGGAGCTGTTTTTT. Its translation is CASTGGLAGNTGELFF. Full variable domain (missing parts from reference TRBV19 and TRBJ2-2): DGGITQSPKYLFRKEGQNVTLSCEQNLNHDAMYWYRQDPGQGLRLIYYSQIVNDFQKGDIAEGYSVSREKKESFPLTVTSAQKNPTAFYLCASTGGLAGNTGELFFGEGSRLTVL.

This rearrangement joins TRBV19 to TRBJ2-7; 7 bases map to TRBD1. Losses at the gene ends were 1 base for V and 3 bases for J; bases not matched to a gene: 3. The CDR3 is made up of 14 amino acids. Looked up from germline, CDR1 is LNHDA and CDR2 is SQIVND (reference sequence). The CDR3 DNA reads as TGTGCCAGTAGTATAGGGACAGGAGACTACGAGCAGTACTTC. Its protein is CASSIGTGDYEQYF.

CDR3 sequence reads: CASSGPPGELFF. In DNA, the CDR3 is TGCGCCAGCAGCGGTCCGCCCGGGGAGCTGTTTTTT. The chain uses TRBV4-1 and TRBJ2-2, with D hard to call. The V end lost 5 bases, the J end lost 6 bases, and 7 bases lay between the germline ends. CDR1 and CDR2 from the germline V gene are MGHRA and YSYEKL. The CDR3 totals 12 residues.

This sequence joins TRBV7-8 and TRBJ1-4; D is possibly TRBD1 (5 bases). Germline CDR1 SGHVS, CDR2 FQNEAQ. The CDR3 extends over 15 amino acids. V gave up 5 bases and J gave up 5 bases, with 15 bases separating them. CDR3 amino acids: CASSPGAAVNEKLFF. As DNA, the CDR3 is TGTGCCAGCAGCCCCGGGGCAGCCGTGAATGAAAAACTGTTTTTT.

This rearrangement joins TRBV12-5 to TRBJ2-5; 8 nucleotides line up with TRBD1. Germline V gene sequence: CDR1 LGHNT, CDR2 FRNRAP. This CDR3 has 14 amino acids. V was pared by 2 bases and J by 4 bases, with 3 bases of the junction left unmatched. The CDR3: CASGLLTGVETQYF. The CDR3 nucleotides read TGTGCTAGTGGTTTGTTGACAGGGGTAGAGACCCAGTACTTC.